The 18 T cell receptor beta chains below all came from one sample that was sequenced in a study of graft-versus-host responses after intestinal transplantation (dated by TCRdb to the early 2020s). To prepare the library, the immunoSEQ multiplex PCR assay was applied. TCRdb holds this immuneACCESS table with in-frame rearrangements only. Some clones are missing; in checked studies, unresolved V genes explain under half, and the rest has no known cause. The sample yields tens of thousands of clones; approximately 84% were counted once. The top ten clonotypes cover over 0.4% of the sample. The sample's time point, from its label and the paper: cells obtained before transplantation from donor or recipient. These receptors lack a known antigen. The source material was unstimulated CD4+ T cells sorted from spleen or lymph node cells, sampled before transplant. The receptors were gathered from a human donor who was the organ donor for an intestinal transplant.

The chain recombines TRBV19 with TRBJ1-1; D is ambiguous. Trimming removed 4 bases from V and 2 bases from J, with 8 bases in between. Looked up from germline, CDR1 is LNHDA and CDR2 is SQIVND (reference sequence). The CDR3 contains 13 residues. CDR3 DNA sequence: TGTGCCAGTAGTACCAGTTACAACACTGAAGCTTTCTTT. As protein: CASSTSYNTEAFF.

This chain connects TRBV11-3 to TRBJ1-5; D unresolved. Per germline, CDR1 SGHNT and CDR2 YENEEA. The V end lost 3 bases, the J end lost 4 bases, and 13 bases lay between the germline ends. This CDR3 is 15 amino acids long. The CDR3 loop reads CASSFSRTDNQPQHF. The DNA for the CDR3 is TGTGCCAGCAGCTTTAGCCGGACTGATAATCAGCCCCAGCATTTT.

This clone was observed a handful of times. CDR3: CASSIQNYGYTF. CDR3 nucleotides: TGTGCCAGTAGTATACAAAACTATGGCTACACCTTC. The gene calls are TRBV19 and TRBJ1-2; D is uncertain. This CDR3 is 12 amino acids long. Germline V CDR1 and CDR2: LNHDA, SQIVND (reference sequence). The V end was cut by 2 bases, the J end by 2 bases, with 3 bases between.

This clone has a handful of counts. The V and J genes are TRBV5-1 and TRBJ2-7; 14 nucleotides agree with TRBD2. Germline CDR1 and CDR2: SGHRS and YFSETQ. V dropped 5 bases and J dropped 3; count of bases not matched to a gene: 4. This CDR3 contains 15 residues. CDR3 residues: CASRVGLAGVYEQYF. The CDR3 nucleotides are TGCGCCAGCAGGGTGGGACTAGCGGGGGTCTACGAGCAGTACTTC.

This clone appeared a single time. The chain has TRBV5-4 and TRBJ1-1; the match to TRBD1 covers 10 bases. CDR1 is SGHNT and CDR2 is YYREEE in the germline V gene (reference sequence). This CDR3 comprises 16 residues. Trimming removed 7 bases from V and 1 base from J; junction bases left unmatched: 10. The CDR3 loop is CASPPPGTGANTEAFF. The CDR3 nucleotides are TGTGCCAGCCCTCCGCCAGGGACAGGGGCGAACACTGAAGCTTTCTTT.

The chain is built from TRBV4-1 and TRBJ2-3; D call uncertain. There are 17 residues in the CDR3. Germline-derived CDR1 and CDR2 are MGHRA and YSYEKL. V lost 4 bases to trimming and J lost 6 bases, with 23 bases between them. The CDR3 is CASSLYAPVRPQDTQYF. The CDR3 DNA reads TGCGCCAGCAGCCTGTACGCCCCCGTACGACCACAGGATACGCAGTATTTT.

J is TRBJ1-1 and V is TRBV15; unclear D gene. V lost 0 bases and J lost 5, with 13 bases in between. Germline loops: CDR1 LNHNV, CDR2 YYDKDF (reference sequence). The CDR3 runs to 15 residues. As DNA, the CDR3 is TGTGCCACCAGCAGAGAGGAAGGTCGAGGGACTGAAGCTTTCTTT. It codes for CATSREEGRGTEAFF.

The gene calls are TRBV30 and TRBJ2-5; D not resolved. The germline V and J ends were trimmed by 3 bases and 2 bases, with 1 base remaining between them. Germline V gene sequence: CDR1 GTSNPN, CDR2 SVGIG (reference sequence). The CDR3 consists of 10 residues. CDR3 sequence: CAWRQETQYF. DNA for the CDR3: TGTGCCTGGAGACAAGAGACCCAGTACTTC.

V gene TRBV11-3 combines with J gene TRBJ2-4, with 11 bases that match TRBD2. From germline, CDR1 is SGHNT and CDR2 YENEEA. V lost 5 bases to trimming and J lost 15 bases; unmatched junction nucleotides: 15. This CDR3 is built from 15 residues. CDR3 protein: CASSGSGTSGGLVYF. The CDR3 DNA reads as TGTGCCAGCAGCGGGTCCGGGACTAGCGGTGGGTTGGTGTACTTC.

The chain links TRBV11-3 to TRBJ2-5; D is ambiguous. The germline V gene encodes CDR1 SGHNT and CDR2 YENEEA. The ends were cut back, 5 bases at V and 5 bases at J, with 12 bases in the middle. The CDR3 length is 13 residues. The CDR3 reads CASSVTGWETQYF. CDR3 DNA: TGTGCCAGCAGCGTTACCGGGTGGGAGACCCAGTACTTC.

The chain links TRBV21-1 to TRBJ1-5. TRBV21-1 is annotated as a pseudogene. The CDR3 has 17 residues. The CDR3 bases are TGTGCCAGCAGCAAAGAGGCCCCCACGGGGAGCAATCAGCCCCAGCATTTT. Residues: CASSKEAPTGSNQPQHF.

The gene calls are TRBV5-6 and TRBJ2-3, with no clear D. This CDR3 region has 14 residues. The germline gives CDR1 SGHDT, CDR2 YYEEEE. Trimming stripped 0 bases from V and 1 base from J, with 6 bases between. The CDR3 protein is CASSLAPGTDTQYF. CDR3 nucleotide sequence: TGTGCCAGCAGCTTGGCTCCGGGCACAGATACGCAGTATTTT.

On this clone: Other DNA sequences in this sample translate to the same CDR3. DNA of the CDR3: TGTGCCAGCAGCTTAGGTCGGTACGAGCAGTACTTC. This translates into CASSLGRYEQYF. The chain uses TRBV7-2 and TRBJ2-7; D is unresolved. V gave up 1 base and J gave up 4 bases, with 5 bases separating them. Germline V gene sequence: CDR1 SGHTA, CDR2 FQGNSA. There are 12 residues in the CDR3.

The chain joins TRBV5-1 to TRBJ2-1; 7 nucleotides align to TRBD1. J gave up 3 bases and V 2 bases, and 5 bases lay outside the gene matches. The CDR3 length is 15 residues. Germline V gives CDR1 SGHRS, CDR2 YFSETQ. The DNA for the CDR3 is TGCGCCAGCAGCTTACGACAGGGCATCTACAATGAGCAGTTCTTC. Encoded protein: CASSLRQGIYNEQFF.

The rearrangement joins TRBV6-1 to TRBJ2-3; D is tentatively TRBD1 or TRBD2 (5 bases each). The CDR3 covers 17 residues. V was clipped by 2 bases and J by 6 bases, with 21 bases between them. The germline V gene has CDR1 MNHNS and CDR2 SASEGT. The CDR3 DNA sequence: TGTGCCAGCAGTGAATGGGACCGCCTCCGTCCAGCCGATACGCAGTATTTT. Translation: CASSEWDRLRPADTQYF.

The rearrangement uses TRBV7-2 and TRBJ2-1; D is unclear. The CDR3 runs 15 residues. V was clipped by 6 bases and J by 6 bases, with 18 bases between them. The germline V gene has CDR1 SGHTA and CDR2 FQGNSA. The CDR3 region is CASRPDWRGVNEQFF. The CDR3 coding sequence is TGTGCCAGCAGACCAGATTGGCGTGGGGTCAATGAGCAGTTCTTC.

This sequence joins TRBV11-3 and TRBJ1-2; D gene ambiguous. V lost 5 bases to trimming and J lost 5 bases, with 12 bases between them. Germline values: CDR1 SGHNT, CDR2 YENEEA. The CDR3 length is 13 residues. The CDR3 region is CASSPRTEYGYTF. The CDR3 nucleotides read TGTGCCAGCAGCCCCCGGACCGAGTATGGCTACACCTTC.

The chain couples TRBV30 to TRBJ2-2; TRBD2 matches at 8 bases. The trim removed 0 bases at V and 4 bases at J, leaving 4 bases unmatched. The CDR3 consists of 15 residues. Germline V gene data show CDR1 as GTSNPN and CDR2 as SVGIG (reference sequence). In nucleotides, the CDR3 is TGTGCCTGGAGTGTGGGACTAGTGCGCACCGGGGAGCTGTTTTTT. This gives the protein CAWSVGLVRTGELFF.